The source of this TCR beta chain is a study of technical replicates of blood from several donors. TCRdb's copy holds only in-frame clones and misses some; the assay was immunoSEQ multiplex PCR. This table has more than 75,000 clones, around 95% appearing once. Germline V gene sequence: CDR1 MNHEY, CDR2 SMNVEV (reference sequence). Trimming stripped 7 bases from V and 6 bases from J, with 18 bases between. This CDR3 has 15 amino acids. The receptor comes from a human donor in good health. The V gene is TRBV27, the J gene TRBJ2-2; D is perhaps TRBD1 (7 bases). Sequencing was done on a sample of T cells isolated from PBMCs. CDR3 residues: CASNRGGVGAGELFF. In DNA, the CDR3 is TGTGCCAGCAACAGGGGAGGCGTTGGCGCCGGGGAGCTGTTTTTT.